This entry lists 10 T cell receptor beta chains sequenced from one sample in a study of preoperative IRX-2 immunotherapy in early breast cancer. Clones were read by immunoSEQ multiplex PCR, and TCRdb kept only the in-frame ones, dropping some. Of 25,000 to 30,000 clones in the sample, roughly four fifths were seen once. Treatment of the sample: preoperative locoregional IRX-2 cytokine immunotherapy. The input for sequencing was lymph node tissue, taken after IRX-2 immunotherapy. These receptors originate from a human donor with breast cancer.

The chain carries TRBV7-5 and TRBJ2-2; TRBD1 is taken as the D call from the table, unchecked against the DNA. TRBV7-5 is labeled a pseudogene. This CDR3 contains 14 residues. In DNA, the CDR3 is TGTGCCAGCAGCCGGACAGCGAACACCGGGGAGCTGTTTTTT. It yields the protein CASSRTANTGELFF.

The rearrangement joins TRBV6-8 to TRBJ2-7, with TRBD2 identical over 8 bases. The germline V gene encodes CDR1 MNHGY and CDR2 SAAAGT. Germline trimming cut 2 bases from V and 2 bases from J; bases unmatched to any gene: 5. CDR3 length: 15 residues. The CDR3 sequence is CASSYDSGATYEQYF. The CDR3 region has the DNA TGTGCCAGCAGTTACGATAGCGGGGCCACCTACGAGCAGTACTTC.

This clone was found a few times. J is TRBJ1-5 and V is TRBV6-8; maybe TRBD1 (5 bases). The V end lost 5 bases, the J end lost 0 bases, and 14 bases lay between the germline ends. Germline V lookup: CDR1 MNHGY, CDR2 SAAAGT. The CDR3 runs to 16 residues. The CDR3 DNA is TGTGCCAGCAGTGACTGGGACCACTATAGCAATCAGCCCCAGCATTTT. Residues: CASSDWDHYSNQPQHF.

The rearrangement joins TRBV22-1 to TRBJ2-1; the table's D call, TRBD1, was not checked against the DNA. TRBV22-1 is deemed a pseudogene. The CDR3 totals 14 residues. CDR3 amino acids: CASSSWDSHNEQFF. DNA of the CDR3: TGTGCCAGCAGTTCATGGGACAGCCACAATGAGCAGTTCTTC.

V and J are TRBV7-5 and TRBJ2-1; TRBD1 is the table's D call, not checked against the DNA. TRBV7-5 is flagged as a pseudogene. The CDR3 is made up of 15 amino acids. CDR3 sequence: CASSSQGALYNEQFF. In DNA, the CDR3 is TGTGCCAGCAGCTCCCAGGGGGCTCTCTACAATGAGCAGTTCTTC.

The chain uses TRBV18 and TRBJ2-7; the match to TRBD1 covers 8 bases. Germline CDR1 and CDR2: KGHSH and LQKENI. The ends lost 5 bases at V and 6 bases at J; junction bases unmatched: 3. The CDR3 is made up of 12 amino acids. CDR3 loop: CASSTTGAEQYV. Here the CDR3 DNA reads TGTGCCAGCTCAACGACAGGGGCCGAGCAGTACGTC.

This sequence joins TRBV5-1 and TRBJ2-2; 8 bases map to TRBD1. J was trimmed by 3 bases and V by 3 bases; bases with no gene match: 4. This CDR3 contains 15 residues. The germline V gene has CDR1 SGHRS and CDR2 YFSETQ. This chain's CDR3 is CASSSDRGYTGELFF. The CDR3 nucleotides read TGCGCCAGCAGCTCCGACAGGGGTTACACCGGGGAGCTGTTTTTT.

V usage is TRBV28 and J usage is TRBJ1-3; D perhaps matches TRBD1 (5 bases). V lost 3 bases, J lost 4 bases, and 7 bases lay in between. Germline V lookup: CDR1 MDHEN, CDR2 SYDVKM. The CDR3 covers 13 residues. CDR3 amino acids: CASSFQGGNTIYF. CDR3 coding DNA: TGTGCCAGCAGTTTCCAGGGAGGAAACACCATATATTTT. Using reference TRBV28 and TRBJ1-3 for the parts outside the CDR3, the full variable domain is DVKVTQSSRYLVKRTGEKVFLECVQDMDHENMFWYRQDPGLGLRLIYFSYDVKMKEKGDIPEGYSVSREKKERFSLILESASTNQTSMYLCASSFQGGNTIYFGEGSWLTVV.

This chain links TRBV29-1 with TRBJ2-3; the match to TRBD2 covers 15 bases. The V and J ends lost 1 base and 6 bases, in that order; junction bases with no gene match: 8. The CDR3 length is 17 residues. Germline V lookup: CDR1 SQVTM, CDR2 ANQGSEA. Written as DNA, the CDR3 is TGCAGCGTTGAAGGGCGCGGACTAGCGGGGGGGGTTGATACGCAGTATTTT. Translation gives CSVEGRGLAGGVDTQYF.

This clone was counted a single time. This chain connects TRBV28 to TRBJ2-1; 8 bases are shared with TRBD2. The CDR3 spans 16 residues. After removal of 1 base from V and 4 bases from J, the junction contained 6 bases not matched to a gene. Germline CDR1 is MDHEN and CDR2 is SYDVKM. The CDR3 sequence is CASSLSGGGSYNEQFF. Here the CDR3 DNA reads TGTGCCAGCAGTTTATCGGGCGGGGGGTCGTACAATGAGCAGTTCTTC.